A single count supports the clone carrying this TCR beta chain. Profiling relied on immunoSEQ multiplex PCR, and the TCRdb table lists in-frame clones only, not all of them. The data show about 120,000 clones, roughly 92% seen once. Between the trimmed V and J ends, which lost 1 base and 1 base, there was a span of 8 bases. The germline V gene has CDR1 LGHNA and CDR2 YSLEER. This CDR3 is 15 amino acids long. This sample is part of a study of control samples from healthy donors and cancer patients. The sample consisted of blood. The receptor was derived from a woman under 30 in good health. The rearrangement joins TRBV4-3 to TRBJ1-5; D gene uncertain. CDR3 coding DNA: TGCGCCAGCAGCCAAGGAGATGGGAGCAATCAGCCCCAGCATTTT. This translates into CASSQGDGSNQPQHF.